The rows below give T cell receptor beta chains drawn from one sample of a study of blood T cell repertoires in COVID-19. Assay: immunoSEQ multiplex PCR; the TCRdb copy retains only in-frame clones and omits some. This table has about 120,000 clones, 85% to 90% appearing once. The sequenced sample consisted of peripheral blood. These receptors were taken from a man in his fifties or sixties with acute or convalescent COVID-19. The CDR3 runs from the conserved cysteine through the conserved F or W. D genes are given only for firm matches. Only part of the rows carry a size: once, few, many, or a class if the clone is expanded.

CDR3nt: TGTGCCAGCAGCCATTTGGGGGGGCAGGAGACCCAGTACTTC; CDR3aa: CASSHLGGQETQYF; v_gene: TRBV3-1/TRBV3-2; abundance: -; d_gene: -; j_gene: TRBJ2-5
CDR3nt: TGTGCCAGCAGCGGACAAAACAAAAACATTCAGTACTTC; CDR3aa: CASSGQNKNIQYF; v_gene: TRBV6-2/TRBV6-3; abundance: -; d_gene: -; j_gene: TRBJ2-4
CDR3nt: TGTGCCAGCAGCTTACAACACTCAGCGACAGGAAGCTATGGCTACACCTTC; CDR3aa: CASSLQHSATGSYGYTF; v_gene: TRBV7-9; abundance: -; d_gene: -; j_gene: TRBJ1-2
CDR3nt: TGTGCCAGCAGTCGGGACAGCACCGTCACCGGGGAGCTGTTTTTT; CDR3aa: CASSRDSTVTGELFF; v_gene: TRBV6-2/TRBV6-3; abundance: -; d_gene: TRBD1; j_gene: TRBJ2-2
CDR3nt: TGCGCCAGCAGCTCCCTACTAGCGGGACCCAATGAGCAGTTCTTC; CDR3aa: CASSSLLAGPNEQFF; v_gene: TRBV5-1; abundance: -; d_gene: TRBD2; j_gene: TRBJ2-1
CDR3nt: TGTGCCAGCAGCCAAGAAAGGGGATATGGCTACACCTTC; CDR3aa: CASSQERGYGYTF; v_gene: TRBV14; abundance: -; d_gene: -; j_gene: TRBJ1-2
CDR3nt: TGTGCCAGCAGCCCACAGACCCCCCGGAATTCACCCCTCCACTTT; CDR3aa: CASSPQTPRNSPLHF; v_gene: TRBV3-1/TRBV3-2; abundance: -; d_gene: -; j_gene: TRBJ1-6
CDR3nt: TGTGCCAGCTCACCCCATCCCCTGGGTACTAGCGGGGCCCGGGGGTACAATGAGCAGTTCTTC; CDR3aa: CASSPHPLGTSGARGYNEQFF; v_gene: TRBV18; abundance: -; d_gene: TRBD2; j_gene: TRBJ2-1
CDR3nt: TGCGCCAGCAGCTTGGTTGGGGACAGAAATTCACCCCTCCACTTT; CDR3aa: CASSLVGDRNSPLHF; v_gene: TRBV5-1; abundance: once; d_gene: TRBD1; j_gene: TRBJ1-6
CDR3nt: TGTGCCAGCATCCGAACTAGTCCCGGGGCAGATACGCAGTATTTT; CDR3aa: CASIRTSPGADTQYF; v_gene: TRBV6-5; abundance: -; d_gene: -; j_gene: TRBJ2-3
CDR3nt: TGTGCCAGTAGTATAGGGACAGGGGGCGAGCAGTACTTC; CDR3aa: CASSIGTGGEQYF; v_gene: TRBV19; abundance: -; d_gene: TRBD1; j_gene: TRBJ2-7
CDR3nt: TGCGCCAGCAGCCAAGAGGTTGCGTACACAGATACGCAGTATTTT; CDR3aa: CASSQEVAYTDTQYF; v_gene: TRBV4-3; abundance: -; d_gene: -; j_gene: TRBJ2-3
CDR3nt: TGCGCCAGCAGCTTGGCAGGGGACAGGGAAGTATCACCCCTCCACTTT; CDR3aa: CASSLAGDREVSPLHF; v_gene: TRBV5-1; abundance: -; d_gene: TRBD1; j_gene: TRBJ1-6
CDR3nt: TGTGCCACCAGTGACACACCCCCCAGCGGAGATACGCAGTATTTT; CDR3aa: CATSDTPPSGDTQYF; v_gene: TRBV24-1; abundance: -; d_gene: -; j_gene: TRBJ2-3
CDR3nt: TGTGCCAGCAGCCGATCCGGGACAGGGTACGAGCAGTACTTC; CDR3aa: CASSRSGTGYEQYF; v_gene: TRBV5-4; abundance: -; d_gene: TRBD1; j_gene: TRBJ2-7
CDR3nt: TGTGCCAGCAGCCAGCGGGAAGTGGCTGAAGCTTTCTTT; CDR3aa: CASSQREVAEAFF; v_gene: TRBV3-1/TRBV3-2; abundance: -; d_gene: -; j_gene: TRBJ1-1
CDR3nt: TGTGCCAGCAGCTTAAGACTCGCTGGCTACGAGCAGTACTTC; CDR3aa: CASSLRLAGYEQYF; v_gene: TRBV7-2; abundance: once; d_gene: -; j_gene: TRBJ2-7
CDR3nt: TGCAGCGTTGAAACAGGGCGGGACTATGGCTACACCTTC; CDR3aa: CSVETGRDYGYTF; v_gene: TRBV29-1; abundance: -; d_gene: -; j_gene: TRBJ1-2
CDR3nt: TGTGCCAGTAGTCCGCGGACTAGCGGGAGTAGATACGAGCAGTACTTC; CDR3aa: CASSPRTSGSRYEQYF; v_gene: TRBV19; abundance: -; d_gene: TRBD2; j_gene: TRBJ2-7
CDR3nt: TGTGCCAGCAGGCCAAGGGGCGGCAATCAGCCCCAGCATTTT; CDR3aa: CASRPRGGNQPQHF; v_gene: TRBV7-8; abundance: -; d_gene: -; j_gene: TRBJ1-5
CDR3nt: TGTGCCAGCAGCCACTCCCCCGGACAGGGAGATTCACCCCTCCACTTT; CDR3aa: CASSHSPGQGDSPLHF; v_gene: TRBV14; abundance: -; d_gene: TRBD1; j_gene: TRBJ1-6
CDR3nt: TGTGCCATCAGTGGTAGTCTCCCCTTCTACGAGCAGTACTTC; CDR3aa: CAISGSLPFYEQYF; v_gene: TRBV10-3; abundance: -; d_gene: -; j_gene: TRBJ2-7
CDR3nt: TGTGCTAGTGGTTTGCGTGGGACAGGCTCCTACGAGCAGTACTTC; CDR3aa: CASGLRGTGSYEQYF; v_gene: TRBV12-5; abundance: -; d_gene: TRBD1; j_gene: TRBJ2-7
CDR3nt: TGCAGCGTTGGGAGAAATCTAGCGGGAGGAGGGGAGCTGTTTTTT; CDR3aa: CSVGRNLAGGGELFF; v_gene: TRBV29-1; abundance: -; d_gene: TRBD2; j_gene: TRBJ2-2
CDR3nt: TGTGCCATCAGGCGCGGGAGCGGCACAGATACGCAGTATTTT; CDR3aa: CAIRRGSGTDTQYF; v_gene: TRBV10-3; abundance: -; d_gene: TRBD2; j_gene: TRBJ2-3
CDR3nt: TGCGCCAGCAGTCAATGTTCCGAGCCGGAGGAATTT; CDR3aa: CASSQCSEPEEF; v_gene: TRBV23-1; abundance: -; d_gene: -; j_gene: TRBJ1-3
CDR3nt: TGTGCCAGCAGTAGACAGGGATCCGTGAACACTGAAGCTTTCTTT; CDR3aa: CASSRQGSVNTEAFF; v_gene: TRBV6-6; abundance: -; d_gene: TRBD1; j_gene: TRBJ1-1
CDR3nt: TGTGCCAGCAGCTTCGGACTAGCGAGGGAGCAGTACTTC; CDR3aa: CASSFGLAREQYF; v_gene: TRBV7-9; abundance: -; d_gene: TRBD2; j_gene: TRBJ2-7
CDR3nt: TGTGCCAGTAGTACTCGGCCCGGACAGGGGGCGACGACCCAGCATTTT; CDR3aa: CASSTRPGQGATTQHF; v_gene: TRBV19; abundance: -; d_gene: TRBD1; j_gene: TRBJ1-5
CDR3nt: TGTGCCAGCAGCTTGGAAACAGAGAACACTGAAGCTTTCTTT; CDR3aa: CASSLETENTEAFF; v_gene: TRBV5-6; abundance: once; d_gene: -; j_gene: TRBJ1-1
CDR3nt: TGTGCCAGCAGTTACCAGGCTAGCGGGACGGTGTGGGGTGAGCAGTTCTTC; CDR3aa: CASSYQASGTVWGEQFF; v_gene: TRBV6-2/TRBV6-3; abundance: -; d_gene: TRBD2; j_gene: TRBJ2-1
CDR3nt: TGTGCCAGTAGTATATCTTGGCAGGGGGCCACTGAAGCTTTCTTT; CDR3aa: CASSISWQGATEAFF; v_gene: TRBV19; abundance: -; d_gene: TRBD1; j_gene: TRBJ1-1
CDR3nt: TGTGCCAGCAACCAACAGGGAAACACCATATATTTT; CDR3aa: CASNQQGNTIYF; v_gene: TRBV5-5; abundance: -; d_gene: -; j_gene: TRBJ1-3
CDR3nt: TGCGCCAGCAGCTTGGTAGGGGAGGGAGCTTTCTTT; CDR3aa: CASSLVGEGAFF; v_gene: TRBV5-1; abundance: -; d_gene: -; j_gene: TRBJ1-1
CDR3nt: TGTGCCAGCAGTGTGACAGGGCGGGGTATTGGGGCCAACGTCCTGACTTTC; CDR3aa: CASSVTGRGIGANVLTF; v_gene: TRBV6-1; abundance: -; d_gene: -; j_gene: TRBJ2-6
CDR3nt: TGTGCCAGTAGACCGGGACAGGGGGCTCCCAGCGGGAGCTACGAGCAGTACTTC; CDR3aa: CASRPGQGAPSGSYEQYF; v_gene: TRBV19; abundance: -; d_gene: TRBD1; j_gene: TRBJ2-7
CDR3nt: TGCAGTGCCGACAGGGGCTACGAGCAGTACTTC; CDR3aa: CSADRGYEQYF; v_gene: TRBV20-1; abundance: -; d_gene: TRBD1; j_gene: TRBJ2-7